The entry that follows covers one T cell receptor (beta chain) sequence. The data belong to a study of blood T cell repertoires in COVID-19. Looking at the study overall: COVID-19 samples, acute and convalescent, were from the United States, Italy and Spain.

In the study's own analysis: Amplification of reference gene primers provided the estimated nucleated cell counts. TCRdb's table, derived via immunoSEQ multiplex PCR, lists solely in-frame clones and lacks some. Clonal size and the V and J genes are those of that table, whereas D and trimming came from the DNA. Of about 240,000 clones listed, around nine tenths were seen once; the top ten hold about 7.1%. Material for sequencing was peripheral blood. The sequence came from a woman in her 70s with active or convalescent COVID-19.

The CDR3 loop reads CASSLSSGNGYTF. CDR3 sequence (DNA): TGTGCCAGCAGTTTATCGTCCGGGAATGGCTACACCTTC. V gene TRBV27 combines with J gene TRBJ1-2, with D hard to call. V was pared by 0 bases and J by 6 bases, with 8 bases between. Germline V lookup: CDR1 MNHEY, CDR2 SMNVEV (reference sequence). This CDR3 comprises 13 residues.